The clone carrying this T cell receptor beta chain was seen only once. The table came from immunoSEQ multiplex PCR; TCRdb's copy has only in-frame clones and leaves some out. The sample yields some 2,500,000 clones, 85% to 95% seen once. This entry belongs to a study of shared clonotypes between healthy human individuals. Germline CDR1 and CDR2: SQVTM and ANQGSEA. The CDR3 runs 14 residues. Trimming took 4 bases from V and 3 from J; bases not matched to a gene: 9. The sequencing sample was made of naive CD4+ T cells from PBMCs. Documented subset: CD45RA+ positively selected. V and J are TRBV29-1 and TRBJ2-7, with TRBD2 identical over 7 bases. This clonotype was sampled from a young man in good health. Some clones in this sample may be carry-over from other donors' samples. CDR3 DNA sequence: TGCAGCGTTGCGATTGGAGCTAGCGGCTACGAGCAGTACTTC. Residues: CSVAIGASGYEQYF.